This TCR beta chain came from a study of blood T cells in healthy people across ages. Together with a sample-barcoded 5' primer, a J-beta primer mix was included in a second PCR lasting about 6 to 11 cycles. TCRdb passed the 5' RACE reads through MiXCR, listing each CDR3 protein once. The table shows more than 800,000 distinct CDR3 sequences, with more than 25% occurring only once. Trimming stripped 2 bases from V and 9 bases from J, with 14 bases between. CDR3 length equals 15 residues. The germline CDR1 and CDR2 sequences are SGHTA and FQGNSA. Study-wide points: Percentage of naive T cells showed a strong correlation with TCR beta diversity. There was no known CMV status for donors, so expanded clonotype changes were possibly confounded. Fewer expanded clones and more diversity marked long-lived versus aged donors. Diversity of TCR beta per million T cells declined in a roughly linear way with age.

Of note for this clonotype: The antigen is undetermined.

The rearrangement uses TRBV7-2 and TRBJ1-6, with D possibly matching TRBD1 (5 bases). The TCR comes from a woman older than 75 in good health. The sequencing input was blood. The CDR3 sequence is CASSLKEGASSPLHF. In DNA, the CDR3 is TGTGCCAGCAGCTTAAAGGAAGGGGCCAGTTCACCCCTCCACTTT.